A selection of T cell receptor beta chains follows, all from one sample in a study of cytomegalovirus exposure and HLA in healthy donors. This table comes from immunoSEQ multiplex PCR, and its TCRdb copy is limited to in-frame clones, with some not included. Of 150,000 to 200,000 clones detected, about four fifths appear once; the ten largest clones hold about 2.5%. Sequences were obtained from PBMCs. The source is a woman in her fifties or sixties in good health and CMV-seronegative. The CDR3 runs from the conserved cysteine through the conserved F or W. The order of the fields is CDR3 DNA, CDR3 protein, J gene, D gene, V gene, clone size. The D gene is left open where the match is weak. Not all rows give a size; the values are once, few, many and, for expanded clones, a class.

TGTGCCAGCAGAACAAGGACAAAAAGCTATGGCTACACCTTC CASRTRTKSYGYTF TRBJ1-2 . TRBV28 .
TGCGCCAGCAGCCGGGAACAAACGAGACAGGGCTCTGGAAACACCATATATTTT CASSREQTRQGSGNTIYF TRBJ1-3 TRBD1 TRBV4-1 once
TGTGCCAGCAGTGAAAGGGACAGTTTGAACACTGAAGCTTTCTTT CASSERDSLNTEAFF TRBJ1-1 TRBD1 TRBV6-1 .
TGCGCCAGCAGCCCAGGACAGGGTTGGCCCCTCTCCTACGAGCAGTACTTC CASSPGQGWPLSYEQYF TRBJ2-7 TRBD1 TRBV4-3 once
TGTGCCAGCAGTTATATGACATATGGCTACACCTTC CASSYMTYGYTF TRBJ1-2 . TRBV28 once
TGTGCCAGCAGCCCGACAGGGGTTCGCAATCAGCCCCAGCATTTT CASSPTGVRNQPQHF TRBJ1-5 TRBD1 TRBV7-9 few
TGTGCCACCTTAGCCAAGGTCTTTAGCACAGATACGCAGTATTTT CATLAKVFSTDTQYF TRBJ2-3 . TRBV19 .
TGTGCCAGTAGTGAATCCGGGACAGGGGGCGATGGCTACACCTTC CASSESGTGGDGYTF TRBJ1-2 TRBD1 TRBV19 .
TGCGCCAGCAGCCTACAGGGAGGGGCCAGCAATCAGCCCCAGCATTTT CASSLQGGASNQPQHF TRBJ1-5 . TRBV4-1 .
TGCGCCAGCAGCCGCGGACAGGGGTACACCGGGGAGCTGTTTTTT CASSRGQGYTGELFF TRBJ2-2 TRBD1 TRBV4-3 .
TGCGCCAGCAGCCCCCGGTGGCGGCAAGAGACCCAGTACTTC CASSPRWRQETQYF TRBJ2-5 . TRBV4-3 .
TGTGCCAGCAGCGCCAATCAGGGGGCTTCTCCGCCTGGAAACACCATATATTTT CASSANQGASPPGNTIYF TRBJ1-3 TRBD1 TRBV9 few
TGTGCCATCAGTGTTGGGACAGGAGTAACTAACTATGGCTACACCTTC CAISVGTGVTNYGYTF TRBJ1-2 TRBD1 TRBV10-3 few
TGTGCCAGCTCACCACCGGGGTCGGGGGAGCAGTACTTC CASSPPGSGEQYF TRBJ2-7 . TRBV18 .
TGTGCCAGCAGTTTAGAGGGGACTAGCCTGTTTTTT CASSLEGTSLFF TRBJ1-4 . TRBV28 .
TGTGCAAGTCGTTGGCTTGGGGACAGGGGCTACGAGCAGTACTTC CASRWLGDRGYEQYF TRBJ2-7 . TRBV12-2 few
TGTGCCAGCTCACCAAGAGGGACAGGCGAGGGCACTGAAGCTTTCTTT CASSPRGTGEGTEAFF TRBJ1-1 TRBD1 TRBV18 .
TGCGCCAGCAGCCCGTCAGGGGGTGGCAATCAGCCCCAGCATTTT CASSPSGGGNQPQHF TRBJ1-5 TRBD1 TRBV4-1 .
TGTGCCAGCAGTCTGAGGACTAGCGGGAACGGTGAGCAGTTCTTC CASSLRTSGNGEQFF TRBJ2-1 TRBD2 TRBV28 .
TGCAGTGCTAGAGACCTCGCTGAAGCTTTCTTT CSARDLAEAFF TRBJ1-1 . TRBV20-1 .
TGTGCCAGCTCAACCGGGACTGGGGCTGGCGGTCAGCCCCAGCATTTT CASSTGTGAGGQPQHF TRBJ1-5 . TRBV18 .
TGCGCCAGCAGCCAAACTCATCAGCGGGACTACGAGCAGTACTTC CASSQTHQRDYEQYF TRBJ2-7 TRBD2 TRBV4-1 once
TGTGCCAGCAGCTTAGCGGAGGGAGATACGCAGTATTTT CASSLAEGDTQYF TRBJ2-3 . TRBV7-6 .
TGTGCCAGCAGCATAACAGGGGCGGAAGGGGCCAACGTCCTGACTTTC CASSITGAEGANVLTF TRBJ2-6 TRBD1 TRBV5-6 .
TGTGCCAGCGGAAGACAGGGTCCCGGGGCCAACGTCCTGACTTTC CASGRQGPGANVLTF TRBJ2-6 TRBD1 TRBV7-2 .
TGTGCCAGCAGCGCGGGACTAGCGGGAAGCGAGCAGTACTTC CASSAGLAGSEQYF TRBJ2-7 TRBD2 TRBV11-2 .